A single sample gave rise to the 15 T cell receptor beta chains below, sequenced in a study of control samples from healthy donors and cancer patients (TCRdb year 2020). Library prep was done by the immunoSEQ multiplex PCR assay. Imported from immuneACCESS, the table was reduced by TCRdb to in-frame sequences with V and J called. These copies leave out some clones; in studies compared against another copy, an unresolved V gene accounts for under half, and the cause of the remainder is not known. The sample table holds about 22,000 clones, of which approximately 83% were seen once. 25% to 30% of the sample is held by the ten biggest clonotypes. Material: PBMCs. All receptors come from a man aged 60 to 75 with head and neck cancer.

The rearrangement links TRBV2 to TRBJ1-1; weak D call: TRBD1 (6 bases). V was shortened by 8 bases and J by 1 base, with 11 bases between the two germline ends. The CDR3 totals 13 residues. Per the germline V gene, CDR1 is SNHLY and CDR2 is FYNNEI. The CDR3 region has the DNA TGTGCCAGCTCACGGGACAAGAACACTGAAGCTTTCTTT. Its translation: CASSRDKNTEAFF.

Here the CDR3 DNA reads TGTGCCAGCAGCCAAGTGATGACAACGAATGGAAACACCATATATTTT. Its translation: CASSQVMTTNGNTIYF. V usage is TRBV3-1 (or the pseudogene TRBV3-2) and J usage is TRBJ1-3; D remains unclear. This CDR3 is built from 16 residues. Per germline, CDR1 LGHDT and CDR2 YNNKEL (reference sequence). V was clipped by 1 base and J by 3 bases, with 13 bases between them.

By its share, this clone is large. The J gene is TRBJ2-7, the V gene TRBV4-1; TRBD2 agrees at 14 bases. V lost 3 bases, J lost 4 bases, and 8 bases stayed unmatched. The CDR3 consists of 17 residues. Germline V gives CDR1 MGHRA, CDR2 YSYEKL. The CDR3 loop is CASSHGLAGGFEYEQYF. CDR3 coding DNA: TGCGCCAGCAGCCATGGACTAGCGGGGGGATTCGAATACGAGCAGTACTTC.

The chain carries TRBV5-8 and TRBJ1-4; D not resolved. CDR3 size: 12 residues. Germline V gives CDR1 SGHTS, CDR2 YDEGEE. With 4 bases removed from V and 8 bases from J, the gap between germline ends came to 9 bases. The DNA for the CDR3 is TGTGCCAGCAGCCAAGACGGAGAAAAACTGTTTTTT. Its protein product is CASSQDGEKLFF. The whole variable domain, remainder taken from reference TRBV5-8 and TRBJ1-4, is EAGVTQSPTHLIKTRGQQATLRCSPISGHTSVYWYQQALGLGLQFLLWYDEGEERNRGNFPPRFSGRQFPNYSSELNVNALELEDSALYLCASSQDGEKLFFGSGTQLSVL.

This clone was detected only a few times. This chain links TRBV5-6 with TRBJ1-1; D not certain. Trimming shortened V by 2 bases and J by 1 base, and 3 bases separated the two germline ends. The length of the CDR3 is 12 residues. Germline-derived CDR1 and CDR2 are SGHDT and YYEEEE. CDR3 sequence (DNA): TGTGCCAGCAGCTTCGGGAACACTGAAGCTTTCTTT. As protein: CASSFGNTEAFF.

This chain uses TRBV11-2 with TRBJ2-2; D is possibly TRBD1 (5 bases). V dropped 5 bases and J dropped 1 base, with 14 bases sitting between them. Per the germline V gene, CDR1 is SGHAT and CDR2 is FQNNGV. This CDR3 spans 16 amino acids. CDR3 sequence (DNA): TGTGCCAGCAGCCCGTGGGGCCCAGAGAACACCGGGGAGCTGTTTTTT. It codes for CASSPWGPENTGELFF. The full variable domain, its missing parts supplied by reference TRBV11-2 and TRBJ2-2, is EAGVAQSPRYKIIEKRQSVAFWCNPISGHATLYWYQQILGQGPKLLIQFQNNGVVDDSQLPKDRFSAERLKGVDSTLKIQPAKLEDSAVYLCASSPWGPENTGELFFGEGSRLTVL.

The V and J genes are TRBV2 and TRBJ2-1; 8 positions agree with TRBD2. The V and J ends lost 7 bases and 14 bases, in that order; junction bases with no gene match: 10. The CDR3 is 12 residues long. Germline lookup yields CDR1 SNHLY and CDR2 FYNNEI. CDR3 loop: CASKNNRAGEFF. CDR3 sequence (DNA): TGTGCCAGCAAGAACAATCGAGCGGGGGAGTTCTTC.

The J gene is TRBJ1-6, the V gene TRBV12-5; 7 nucleotides agree with TRBD1. This CDR3 contains 15 residues. Per the germline V gene, CDR1 is LGHNT and CDR2 is FRNRAP. V gave up 6 bases and J gave up 3 bases; unmatched junction bases: 5. CDR3 sequence (DNA): TGTGCTAGTGGACGGGACAGCCTCTATAATTCACCCCTCCACTTT. Amino acid sequence: CASGRDSLYNSPLHF.

The chain recombines TRBV30 with TRBJ1-2; TRBD1 might be the D (6 bases). V shed 2 bases and J shed 3 bases, with 13 bases lying between them. Germline CDR1 reads GTSNPN; CDR2 reads SVGIG (reference sequence). The CDR3 spans 14 residues. The DNA for the CDR3 is TGTGCCTGGAGTAACAGGGAGTACGACTATGGCTACACCTTC. It yields the protein CAWSNREYDYGYTF.

V and J are TRBV11-3 and TRBJ2-5; tentative D call: TRBD1 (7 bases). Germline loops: CDR1 SGHNT, CDR2 YENEEA. The V gene lost 5 bases and the J gene lost 3 bases, with 10 bases spanning the gap. This CDR3 spans 13 amino acids. In DNA form, the CDR3 reads TGTGCCAGCAGCCCCAGGGGGGAAGAGACCCAGTACTTC. Translating gives CASSPRGEETQYF.

The genes are TRBV9 and TRBJ1-2; D might be TRBD1 (6 bases). The CDR3 spans 15 residues. Germline V CDR1 and CDR2: SGDLS, YYNGEE. Trimming removed 1 base from V and 3 bases from J, with 13 bases in between. Here the CDR3 DNA reads TGTGCCAGCAGCGTAATAGGGGGTTCGGACTATGGCTACACCTTC. Amino acids: CASSVIGGSDYGYTF.

The CDR3 spells CASSGIDRTGGEQYF. CDR3 nucleotide sequence: TGTGCCAGCAGCGGAATTGATCGCACAGGGGGCGAGCAGTACTTC. This chain links TRBV9 with TRBJ2-7; TRBD1 aligns across 8 bases. CDR3 length: 15 amino acids. Germline V gives CDR1 SGDLS, CDR2 YYNGEE. The J segment lost 6 bases and the V segment lost 3 bases, leaving 11 bases of the junction unmatched.

The rearrangement joins TRBV5-5 to TRBJ2-4, with 9 positions matching TRBD1. The junction had 7 bases not matched to a gene; V was cut back by 3 bases and J by 6 bases. Per the germline V gene, CDR1 is SGHKS and CDR2 is YYEKEE (reference sequence). This CDR3 is built from 15 residues. In DNA, the CDR3 is TGTGCCAGCAGCTCCGCGGGACAGGGAGCAAACATTCAGTACTTC. Its protein product is CASSSAGQGANIQYF.

In this sample, this clone turned up a few times. The rearrangement uses TRBV7-8 and TRBJ2-1; the match to TRBD1 covers 7 bases. Germline CDR1 and CDR2: SGHVS and FQNEAQ. The CDR3 is 15 residues long. The ends lost 5 bases at V and 0 bases at J; junction bases unmatched: 4. CDR3 loop: CASSATGNSYNEQFF. The CDR3 DNA sequence: TGTGCCAGCAGCGCGACAGGGAACTCCTACAATGAGCAGTTCTTC.

This clone appeared once. The J gene is TRBJ2-7, the V gene TRBV4-1, with D maybe TRBD2 (5 bases). The CDR3 extends over 14 amino acids. V dropped 4 bases and J dropped 4 bases, with 14 bases sitting between them. Germline V CDR1 and CDR2: MGHRA, YSYEKL. This CDR3 reads CASSRAGEPYEQYF. Written as DNA, the CDR3 is TGCGCCAGCAGCCGAGCCGGGGAACCATACGAGCAGTACTTC.